This T cell receptor beta chain was profiled in a study of blood T cell repertoires in COVID-19. The germline CDR1 and CDR2 sequences are SNHLY and FYNNEI. V gave up 1 base and J gave up 2 bases; unmatched junction bases: 2. CDR3 length: 15 amino acids. Profiling relied on immunoSEQ multiplex PCR, and the TCRdb table lists in-frame clones only, not all of them. The table includes some 300,000 clones, approximately 89% detected once. The chain has TRBV2 and TRBJ2-1; TRBD1 matches at 7 bases. The specimen was PBMCs or T cells enriched from blood (not recorded which). The clonotype comes from a woman aged 45 to 65 who had been exposed to COVID-19. CDR3 sequence (DNA): TGTGCCAGCAGTGAAGACAGGGGCGCCTACAATGAGCAGTTCTTC. This translates into CASSEDRGAYNEQFF.